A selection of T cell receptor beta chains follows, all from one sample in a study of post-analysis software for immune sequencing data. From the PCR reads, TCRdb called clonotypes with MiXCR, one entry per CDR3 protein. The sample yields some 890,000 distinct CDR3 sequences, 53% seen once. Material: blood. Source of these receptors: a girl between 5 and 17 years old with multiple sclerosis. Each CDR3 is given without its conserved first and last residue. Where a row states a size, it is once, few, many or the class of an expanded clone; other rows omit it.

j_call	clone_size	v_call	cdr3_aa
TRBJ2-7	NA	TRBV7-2	ASSRPDRGSYEQY
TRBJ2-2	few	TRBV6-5	ASSYSPGLASTGELF
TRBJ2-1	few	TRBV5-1	ASSIQGSGRSSYNEQF
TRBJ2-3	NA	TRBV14	ASSQGPTTTDTQY
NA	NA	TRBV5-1	ASSLLIRQGAIYEQY
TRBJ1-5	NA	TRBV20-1	SAGGKGNQRQH
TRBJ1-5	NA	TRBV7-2	ASSLVQSNQPQH
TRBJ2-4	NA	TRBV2	ASSEGRGLNIQY
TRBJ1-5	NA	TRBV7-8	ASSLARQGNQPQH
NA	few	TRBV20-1	SARVGQGAYEQY
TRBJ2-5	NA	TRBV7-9	ASSLGRDTSETQY
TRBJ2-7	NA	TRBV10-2	ASSGTWEQY
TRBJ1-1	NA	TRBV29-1	SVGGQTEAF
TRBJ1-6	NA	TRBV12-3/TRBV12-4	ASSRGQVAYNSPLH
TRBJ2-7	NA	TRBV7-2	ASSMGLAEEQY
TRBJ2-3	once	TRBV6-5	ASSRTGNTQY
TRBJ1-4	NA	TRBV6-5	ASSDNLRWLF
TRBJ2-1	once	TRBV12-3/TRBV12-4	ASSKLAGPYNEQF
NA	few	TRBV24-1	ATSDLRSGKETQY
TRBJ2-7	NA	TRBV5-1	ASSLGLGGDEQY
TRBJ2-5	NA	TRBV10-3	AISWTAQETQY
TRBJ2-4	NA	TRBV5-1	ASNPPGQRNIQY
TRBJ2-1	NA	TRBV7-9	ASSLPAGHNEQF
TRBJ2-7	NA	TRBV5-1	ASSLGTIYYEQY
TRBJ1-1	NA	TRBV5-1	ASSWGLIDAEAF
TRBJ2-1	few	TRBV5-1	ASSSVYNEQF
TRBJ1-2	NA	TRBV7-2	ASSLYGIYGYT
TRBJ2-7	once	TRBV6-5	ASSYLAGQGIYEQY
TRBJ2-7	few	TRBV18	ASSQDRVTYEQY
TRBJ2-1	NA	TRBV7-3	ASSALAGGPTYNEQF
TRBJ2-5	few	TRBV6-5	ASREGTSSQETQY
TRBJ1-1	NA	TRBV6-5	ASSYSVTGTRSRTEAF
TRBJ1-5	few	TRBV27	ASSFLDQPQH
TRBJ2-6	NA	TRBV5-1	ASRGIISGANVLT
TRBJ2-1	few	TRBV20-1	SAGLAVYNEQF
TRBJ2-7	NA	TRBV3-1	ASSLGGGTDEQY
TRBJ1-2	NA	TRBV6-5	ASSSPDRANYGYT
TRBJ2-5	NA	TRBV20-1	SARRAGTGRETQY
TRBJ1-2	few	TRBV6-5	ASSRSVSRSYYGYT
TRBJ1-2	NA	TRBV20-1	SSTASYGYT
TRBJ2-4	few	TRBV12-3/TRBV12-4	ASRHRARATKNIQY
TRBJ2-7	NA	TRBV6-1	ASRVTGGAYEQY
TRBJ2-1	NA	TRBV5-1	ASRGLAGSYNEQF
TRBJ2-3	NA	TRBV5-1	ASSAATSGSADTQY
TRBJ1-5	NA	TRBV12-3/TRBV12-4	ASSLDRQFNQPQH
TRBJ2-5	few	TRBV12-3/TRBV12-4	ASSFRQGPGRQY
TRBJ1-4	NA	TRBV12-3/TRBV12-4	ASTSQVGANEKLF
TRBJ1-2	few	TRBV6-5	ASSYSRTGFYGYT
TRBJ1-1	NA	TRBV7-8	ASSRYEGRAEAF
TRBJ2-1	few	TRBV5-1	ASSLAGATGINEQF
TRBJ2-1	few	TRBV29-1	SVEDRLGNEQF
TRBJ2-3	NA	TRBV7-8	ASSLASTGALDTQY